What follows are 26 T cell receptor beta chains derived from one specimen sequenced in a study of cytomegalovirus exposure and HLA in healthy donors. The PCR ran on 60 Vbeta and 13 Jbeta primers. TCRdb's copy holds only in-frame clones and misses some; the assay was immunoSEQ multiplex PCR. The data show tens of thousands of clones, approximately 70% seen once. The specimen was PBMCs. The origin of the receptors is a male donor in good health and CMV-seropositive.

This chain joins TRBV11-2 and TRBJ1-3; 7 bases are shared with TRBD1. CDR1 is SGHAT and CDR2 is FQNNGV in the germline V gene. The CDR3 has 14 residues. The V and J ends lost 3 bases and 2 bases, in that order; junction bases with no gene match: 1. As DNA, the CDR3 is TGTGCCAGCAGCTTTACAGGGGCTGGAAACACCATATATTTT. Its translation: CASSFTGAGNTIYF.

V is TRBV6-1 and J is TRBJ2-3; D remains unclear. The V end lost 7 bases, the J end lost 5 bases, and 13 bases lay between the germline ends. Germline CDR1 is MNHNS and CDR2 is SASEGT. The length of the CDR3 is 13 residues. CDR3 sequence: CASNPLNKDTQYF. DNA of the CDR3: TGTGCCAGCAATCCCCTTAATAAAGATACGCAGTATTTT.

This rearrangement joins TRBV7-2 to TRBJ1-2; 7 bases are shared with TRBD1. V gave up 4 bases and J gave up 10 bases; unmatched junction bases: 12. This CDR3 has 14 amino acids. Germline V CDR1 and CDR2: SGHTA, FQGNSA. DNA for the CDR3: TGTGCCAGCAGCTCGGACAGGTCGATACATGACTACACCTTC. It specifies CASSSDRSIHDYTF.

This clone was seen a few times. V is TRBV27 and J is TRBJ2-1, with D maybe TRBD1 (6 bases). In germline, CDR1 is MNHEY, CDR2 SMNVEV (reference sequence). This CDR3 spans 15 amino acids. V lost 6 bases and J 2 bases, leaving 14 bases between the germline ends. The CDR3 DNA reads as TGTGCCAGCAGCCCTCAAGGGGGTACCTACAATGAGCAGTTCTTC. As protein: CASSPQGGTYNEQFF.

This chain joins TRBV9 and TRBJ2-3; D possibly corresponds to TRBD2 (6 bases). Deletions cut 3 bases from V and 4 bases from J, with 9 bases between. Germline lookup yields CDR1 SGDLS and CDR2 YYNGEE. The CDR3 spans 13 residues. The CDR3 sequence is CASSGSGADTQYF. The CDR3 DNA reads TGTGCCAGCAGCGGATCGGGGGCAGATACGCAGTATTTT.

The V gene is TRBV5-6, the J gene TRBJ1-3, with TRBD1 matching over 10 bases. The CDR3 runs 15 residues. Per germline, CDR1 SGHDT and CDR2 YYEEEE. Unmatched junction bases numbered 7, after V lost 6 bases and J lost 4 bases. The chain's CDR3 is CASTRQGAGGNTIYF. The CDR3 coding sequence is TGTGCCAGCACCCGACAGGGGGCGGGAGGAAACACCATATATTTT.

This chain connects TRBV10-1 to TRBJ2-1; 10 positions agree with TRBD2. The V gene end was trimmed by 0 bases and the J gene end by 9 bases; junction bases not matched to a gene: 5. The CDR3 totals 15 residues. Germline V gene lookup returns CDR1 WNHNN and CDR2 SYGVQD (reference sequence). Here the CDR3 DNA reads TGCGCCAGCAGTGAGTCTACTAGCGGGGCGACTGAGCAGTTCTTC. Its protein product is CASSESTSGATEQFF.

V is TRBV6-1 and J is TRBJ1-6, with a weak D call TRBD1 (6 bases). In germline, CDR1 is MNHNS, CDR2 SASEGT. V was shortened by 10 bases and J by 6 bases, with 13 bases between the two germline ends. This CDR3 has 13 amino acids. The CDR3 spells CATFGQLNSPLHF. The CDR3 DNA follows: TGTGCCACCTTTGGACAGCTTAATTCACCCCTCCACTTT.

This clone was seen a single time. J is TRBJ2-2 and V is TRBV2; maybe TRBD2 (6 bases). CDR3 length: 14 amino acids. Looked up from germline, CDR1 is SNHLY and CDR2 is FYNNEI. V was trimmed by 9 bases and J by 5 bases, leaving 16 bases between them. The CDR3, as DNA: TGTGCCAGTGGCGAGTCAGGGAGGACCGGGGAGCTGTTTTTT. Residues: CASGESGRTGELFF.

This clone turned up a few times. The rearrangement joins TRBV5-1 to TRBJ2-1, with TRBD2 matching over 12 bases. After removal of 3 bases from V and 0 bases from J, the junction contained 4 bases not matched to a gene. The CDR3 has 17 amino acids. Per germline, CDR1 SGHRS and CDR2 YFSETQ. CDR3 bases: TGCGCCAGCAGCTCCCCTAGCGGGAGGGTCTCCTACAATGAGCAGTTCTTC. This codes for CASSSPSGRVSYNEQFF.

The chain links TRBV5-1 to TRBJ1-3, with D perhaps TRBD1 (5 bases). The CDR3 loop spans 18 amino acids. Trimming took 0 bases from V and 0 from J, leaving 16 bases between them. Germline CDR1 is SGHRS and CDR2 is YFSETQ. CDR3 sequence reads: CASSLAQQELSSGNTIYF. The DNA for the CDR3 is TGCGCCAGCAGCTTGGCACAACAGGAATTAAGCTCTGGAAACACCATATATTTT.

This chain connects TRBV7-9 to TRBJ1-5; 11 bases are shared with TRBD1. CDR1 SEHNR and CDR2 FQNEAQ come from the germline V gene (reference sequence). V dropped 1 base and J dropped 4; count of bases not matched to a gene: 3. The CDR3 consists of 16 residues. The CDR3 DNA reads TGTGCCAGCAGCTTAGTGGGACAGGGGGGAAATCAGCCCCAGCATTTT. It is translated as CASSLVGQGGNQPQHF.

The CDR3 loop reads CASSPLTSGGRDTQYF. The CDR3 DNA sequence: TGTGCCAGCAGCCCCCTGACTAGCGGAGGGCGGGATACGCAGTATTTT. The chain has TRBV9 and TRBJ2-3, with 9 bases matching TRBD2. This CDR3 contains 16 residues. V lost 4 bases, J lost 6 bases, and 12 bases stayed unmatched. Germline lookup yields CDR1 SGDLS and CDR2 YYNGEE.

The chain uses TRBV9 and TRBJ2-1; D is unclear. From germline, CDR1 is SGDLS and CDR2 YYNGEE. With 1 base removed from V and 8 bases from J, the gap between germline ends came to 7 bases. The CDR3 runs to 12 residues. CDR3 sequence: CASSVLEYEQFF. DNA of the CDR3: TGTGCCAGCAGCGTACTGGAGTATGAGCAGTTCTTC.

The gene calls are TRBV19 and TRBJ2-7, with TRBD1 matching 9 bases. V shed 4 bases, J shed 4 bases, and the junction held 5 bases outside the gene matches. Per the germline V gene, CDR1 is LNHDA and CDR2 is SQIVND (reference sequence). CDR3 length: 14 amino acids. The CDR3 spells CASSTDRGRYEQYF. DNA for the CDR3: TGTGCCAGTAGTACGGACAGGGGTAGGTACGAGCAGTACTTC.

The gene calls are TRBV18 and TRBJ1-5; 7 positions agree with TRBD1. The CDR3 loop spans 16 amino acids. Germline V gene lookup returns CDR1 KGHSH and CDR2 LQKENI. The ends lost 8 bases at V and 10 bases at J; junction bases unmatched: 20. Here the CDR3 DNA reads TGTGCCAGCACCAGGGGGTTGGAGGGCCCGGACCAACCCCAGCATTTT. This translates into CASTRGLEGPDQPQHF. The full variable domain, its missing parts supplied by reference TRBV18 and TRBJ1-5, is NAGVMQNPRHLVRRRGQEARLRCSPMKGHSHVYWYRQLPEEGLKFMVYLQKENIIDESGMPKERFSAEFPKEGPSILRIQQVVRGDSAAYFCASTRGLEGPDQPQHFGDGTRLSIL.

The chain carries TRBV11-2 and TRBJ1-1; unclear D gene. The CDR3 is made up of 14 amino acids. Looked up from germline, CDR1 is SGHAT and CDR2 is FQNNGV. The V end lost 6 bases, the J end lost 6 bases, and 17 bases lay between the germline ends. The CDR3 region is CASRMTRGTPEAFF. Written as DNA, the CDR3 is TGTGCCAGCAGAATGACACGGGGAACCCCTGAAGCTTTCTTT. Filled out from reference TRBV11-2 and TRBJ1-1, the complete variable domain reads EAGVAQSPRYKIIEKRQSVAFWCNPISGHATLYWYQQILGQGPKLLIQFQNNGVVDDSQLPKDRFSAERLKGVDSTLKIQPAKLEDSAVYLCASRMTRGTPEAFFGQGTRLTVV.

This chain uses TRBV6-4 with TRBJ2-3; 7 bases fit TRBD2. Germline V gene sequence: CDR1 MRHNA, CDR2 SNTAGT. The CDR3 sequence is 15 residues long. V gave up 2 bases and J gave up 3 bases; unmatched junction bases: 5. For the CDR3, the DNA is TGTGCCAGCAGTGACAGGTCTAGCGGTACAGATACGCAGTATTTT. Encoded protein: CASSDRSSGTDTQYF.

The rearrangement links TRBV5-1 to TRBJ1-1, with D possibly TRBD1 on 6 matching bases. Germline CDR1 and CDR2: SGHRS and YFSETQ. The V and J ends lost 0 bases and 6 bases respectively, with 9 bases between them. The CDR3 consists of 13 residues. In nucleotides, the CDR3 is TGCGCCAGCAGCTTGGAGGGGGAAGCTGAAGCTTTCTTT. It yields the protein CASSLEGEAEAFF.

CDR3 sequence: CASTSSNEQFF. The CDR3 region has the DNA TGTGCCAGCACTTCTAGCAATGAGCAGTTCTTC. V usage is TRBV2 and J usage is TRBJ2-1, with D uncertain. This CDR3 has 11 residues. Trimming cost V 7 bases and J 6 bases, with 7 bases left between them. Per germline, CDR1 SNHLY and CDR2 FYNNEI.

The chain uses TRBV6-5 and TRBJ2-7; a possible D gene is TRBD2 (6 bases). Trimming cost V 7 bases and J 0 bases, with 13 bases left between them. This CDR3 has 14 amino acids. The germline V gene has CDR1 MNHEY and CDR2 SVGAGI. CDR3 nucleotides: TGTGCCAGCAAGCGCGACGGGAGCTCCTACGAGCAGTACTTC. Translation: CASKRDGSSYEQYF.

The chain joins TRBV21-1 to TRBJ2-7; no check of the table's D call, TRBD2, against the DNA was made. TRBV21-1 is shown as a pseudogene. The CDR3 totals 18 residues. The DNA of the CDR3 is TGTGCCAGCAGCATTTCCGCGCTAGCGGGAGGGCCATCGAACGAGCAGTACTTC. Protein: CASSISALAGGPSNEQYF.

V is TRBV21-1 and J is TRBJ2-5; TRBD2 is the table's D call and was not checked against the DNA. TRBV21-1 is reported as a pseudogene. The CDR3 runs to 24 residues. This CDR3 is CASSRGNAGSNGVLAAASQETQYF. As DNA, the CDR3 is TGTGCCAGCAGCAGGGGGAATGCGGGAAGTAACGGGGTCCTCGCGGCAGCTAGTCAAGAGACCCAGTACTTC.

The CDR3 here is CASSRQGNTGELFF. The CDR3 DNA sequence: TGTGCCAGCAGTCGACAGGGGAACACCGGGGAGCTGTTTTTT. This sequence joins TRBV6-1 and TRBJ2-2; 7 nucleotides line up with TRBD1. CDR1 and CDR2 (germline): MNHNS, SASEGT. The V segment lost 5 bases and the J segment 1 base; nucleotides outside the gene matches: 1. The CDR3 contains 14 residues.

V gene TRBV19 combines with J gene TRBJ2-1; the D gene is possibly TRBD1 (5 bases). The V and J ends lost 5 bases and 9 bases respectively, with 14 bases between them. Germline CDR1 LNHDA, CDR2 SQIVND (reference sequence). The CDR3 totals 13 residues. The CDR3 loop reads CASSPYQGFEQFF. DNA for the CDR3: TGTGCCAGTAGTCCCTATCAGGGTTTTGAGCAGTTCTTC.

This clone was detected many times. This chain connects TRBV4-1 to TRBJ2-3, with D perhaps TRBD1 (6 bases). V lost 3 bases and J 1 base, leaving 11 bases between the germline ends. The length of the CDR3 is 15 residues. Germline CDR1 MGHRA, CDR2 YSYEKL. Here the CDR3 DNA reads TGCGCCAGCAGCCAGACAGGAGTGGGCACAGATACGCAGTATTTT. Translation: CASSQTGVGTDTQYF.